This is a list of T cell receptor beta chains from one sample in a study of T-cell reconstitution after alpha-beta-depleted transplantation in children. Each CDR3 protein gets one entry after TCRdb re-called the PCR reads with MiXCR. The sample lists about 170,000 distinct CDR3 sequences; more than 9.5% were seen once. The sample in question was PBMCs, obtained before TCRalphabeta/CD19-depleted stem cell transplant. The receptors here all came from a boy aged 2-9 years with acute myeloid leukemia, due to receive a stem cell transplant. Each CDR3 is given without its conserved first and last residue. Fields, in order: CDR3 protein, V gene.

CDR3aa: ASSRSASNIQY
v_gene: TRBV12-3/TRBV12-4

CDR3aa: ASSFPGRSLNEQF
v_gene: TRBV12-3/TRBV12-4

CDR3aa: SANTGSRPGELF
v_gene: TRBV20-1

CDR3aa: ASSSSGTQY
v_gene: TRBV19

CDR3aa: SAPLNYEQY
v_gene: TRBV20-1

CDR3aa: ASSQDWPTGDGYT
v_gene: TRBV4-1

CDR3aa: ASSPRIVIGRGLNTEAF
v_gene: TRBV11-1

CDR3aa: ASSPDRYSGANVLT
v_gene: TRBV18

CDR3aa: SARPAGPGAF
v_gene: TRBV20-1

CDR3aa: ASSSPGPWREGRNTQY
v_gene: TRBV11-2

CDR3aa: ASSQGENPNTGELF
v_gene: TRBV4-2

CDR3aa: ASSQEGPGGYEQY
v_gene: TRBV4-1

CDR3aa: SGGNGSYYEQF
v_gene: TRBV20-1

CDR3aa: ASSLGSGSTDTQY
v_gene: TRBV11-2

CDR3aa: ATSPPRSAGLETQY
v_gene: TRBV15

CDR3aa: ASSLETPLNYGYT
v_gene: TRBV6-1

CDR3aa: ASSAPGGDNSPLH
v_gene: TRBV9

CDR3aa: ASSGVLRSDTQY
v_gene: TRBV2

CDR3aa: ASSFSFGLADEQF
v_gene: TRBV5-6

CDR3aa: ASSPGTGTYNEQF
v_gene: TRBV27

CDR3aa: ASSQAGVETQY
v_gene: TRBV3-1

CDR3aa: ATSSGGSYNEQF
v_gene: TRBV24-1

CDR3aa: SARLIGSGNTIY
v_gene: TRBV20-1

CDR3aa: ASSPGQVAEKLF
v_gene: TRBV5-1

CDR3aa: ASRVSGGNTIY
v_gene: TRBV6-6

CDR3aa: ASRYSTGNYEQY
v_gene: TRBV5-1